This T cell receptor beta chain was profiled in a study of CD8 T cells in Susac syndrome. Study-level findings and limits: In total CD8+ repertoires, roughly 16 Susac-specific public clones were found, and CD8+ TEMRA repertoires had roughly five.

A quantity of about 0.5 to 1 ug RNA underwent reverse transcription using random hexamers. MiXCR, run by TCRdb on the immunoSEQ multiplex PCR reads, gives a single entry per CDR3 protein. Here the sample spans tens of thousands of distinct CDR3 sequences, around 94% being singletons. With respect to this clonotype: Its antigen is currently unknown.

The CDR3 is 14 residues long. V was trimmed by 7 bases and J by 6 bases, leaving 19 bases between them. Germline values: CDR1 DFQATT, CDR2 SNEGSKA (reference sequence). The origin of this receptor is a human donor with Susac syndrome. The sequenced material came from CD8+ T cells from PBMCs. This chain uses TRBV20-1 with TRBJ2-1, with D perhaps TRBD1 (6 bases). CDR3 bases: TGCAGTGTTTCACAGGGCAGTTTGGGCAATGAGCAGTTCTTC. As protein: CSVSQGSLGNEQFF.